What follows describes a single T cell receptor beta chain. There are many counts of this clonotype. Its antigen is still unknown. No base-level quality is on record; no much larger clone is a single base apart. The sample comes from a study of Graves' ophthalmopathy and Graves' hyperthyroidism (dated by TCRdb to 2017 to 2018). Context from the whole study: Peripheral blood was collected at initial diagnosis, before any treatment. TCR beta repertoire signatures were used to distinguish Graves' ophthalmopathy from Graves' hyperthyroidism and to predict progression to ophthalmopathy. In total, 135 blood samples were TCR-sequenced: 40 to 45 ophthalmopathy, around 75 hyperthyroidism and some 17 hyperthyroidism-to-ophthalmopathy patients. To explore V-J signatures that distinguish ophthalmopathy from hyperthyroidism, a discovery set of more than 90 patients was enrolled, made up of around 44 with ophthalmopathy and under 65 with stable hyperthyroidism. For independent validation, a separate cohort was made up of fewer than 20 hyperthyroidism patients plus 17 patients who later progressed from hyperthyroidism to ophthalmopathy. In over five hyperthyroidism patients, T-cell repertoires of thyroid tissue and blood were compared. Once sampling was done, hyperthyroidism patients were given methimazole at a starting dose of 30 mg daily, while ophthalmopathy patients were given high-dose intravenous methylprednisolone. For training and testing, the 95 to 100 patients in the discovery cohort were randomly divided in a 7:3 ratio.

Paper-wide results and their limitations: Most expanded thyroid clonotypes with frequency above 0.001 were also detected in blood, suggesting blood repertoires may reflect the thyroid immune response. Sample size was not statistically predetermined, and group allocation was not concealed from the investigators. In cross-validation, the 13-signature model distinguished ophthalmopathy from stable hyperthyroidism with more than 85% sensitivity and roughly 84% specificity, while in the test set the corresponding values were roughly 80% and 75%. In validation, the model predicted ophthalmopathy progression with about 71% sensitivity and 72.22% specificity; 12 predicted patients were CT-confirmed with GO in a median of about 6.1 months.

For repertoire sequencing, the TCR beta CDR3 regions were amplified from RNA transcripts. The first round of RT-PCR was done with HTBI primers and the Qiagen OneStep RT-PCR kit, and was followed by a second round of multiplex PCR, then size selection and purification. The libraries underwent paired-end sequencing with 100 bp reads on an Illumina HiSeq2000. Regarding the original processing steps: SOAPnuke was used to process the reads, throwing out any read that had adapters, had uncalled bases, had a mean Phred below 15, or lacked an exact constant-primer or identifier match. COPE v1.2.5 was used to merge the high-quality paired reads. Each unique nucleotide sequence was defined as a clonotype, and clonotypes were aligned to IMGT TRB V, D and J references with MiTCR v1.1. The analysis was limited to V-J combinations with a frequency above 0.0001, which together covered approximately 99% of repertoires. For each V-J combination, a TCR clonal expansion and chaos score was defined as the ratio of F50 clonal expansion to chaos observed in the TCRdist matrix. Welch's t-statistics and random forest were used to narrow the features down to approximately 13 V-J combinations, which were then fed into a naive Bayes classifier. The Morisita-Horn index was used to measure how similar the thyroid and blood repertoires were. TCRdb reworked the public reads: Q25 trimming with fastp, MiXCR clone assembly, productive beta chains retained. Rows are combined by CDR3 protein, so each entry shows the most common genes and DNA. Clone size and V and J calls follow TCRdb, not the original study. The sample table contains a few hundred thousand distinct CDR3 sequences; only one count was recorded for around a fifth of them. The ten top clones hold roughly 42% of the sample.

Ophthalmopathy patients had moderately to severely active disease, Clinical Activity Score of at least 3, NOSPECS grade of at least 4, and disease duration under 3 months. Patients with other autoimmune diseases, uncontrolled infections, pregnancy or lactation were excluded from the study. Diagnosis was based on clinical symptoms, serum thyroxine, TRAb, thyroid ultrasound and orbital computed tomography. Using Ficoll-Paque density gradient centrifugation, PBMCs were isolated from about 10 ml of fresh peripheral blood. Trizol reagent was used to extract the total RNA, and its quality was then checked on an Agilent 2100 Bioanalyzer. CDR1 and CDR2 (MGHRA, YSYEKL) derive from the germline V gene. The CDR3 goes from the cysteine to the phenylalanine over 14 residues. The only DNA kept is the CDR3, 42 bases in frame from the first base. A distance of 12 bases separates the germline ends of V and J, which lose 0 bases and 7 bases respectively.

This receptor was identified in a woman aged 45 to 65 with Graves' ophthalmopathy. Donor details come from another sample of the same person, matched by shared clones. The chain couples TRBV4-1 to TRBJ1-2; no D gene call is confident. The sample consisted of peripheral blood. CDR3 sequence: CASSQEVQSFGYTF. The nucleotide sequence reads as follows: TGCGCCAGCAGCCAAGAGGTCCAGTCTTTTGGCTACACCTTC.